A single sample is the source of the 15 T cell receptor beta chains below, sequenced in a study of cytomegalovirus exposure and HLA in healthy donors. Use of 60 Vbeta and 13 Jbeta primers characterized the PCR. The data were produced by immunoSEQ multiplex PCR, yet TCRdb's version contains in-frame clones alone and is incomplete. The top ten hold around 1.3% of the sample, which has about 98,000 clones, around 73% seen once. Sequencing was carried out using PBMCs. These receptor sequences come from a female donor in good health and CMV-seronegative.

The chain is built from TRBV30 and TRBJ1-2, with TRBD1 identical over 9 bases. CDR3 length: 13 amino acids. Trimming removed 8 bases from V and 4 bases from J; junction bases left unmatched: 8. Germline V gene lookup returns CDR1 GTSNPN and CDR2 SVGIG (reference sequence). CDR3 DNA sequence: TGTGCCGGCCGACAGGGGGTAGTCTATGGCTACACCTTC. It translates to CAGRQGVVYGYTF.

This clone was seen a handful of times. The chain has TRBV11-3 and TRBJ2-2; the D is unclear. The V and J ends lost 5 bases and 3 bases respectively, with 4 bases between them. Germline CDR1 reads SGHNT; CDR2 reads YENEEA. The CDR3 covers 12 residues. The CDR3 is CASSRDTGELFF. In nucleotides, the CDR3 is TGTGCCAGCAGCCGGGACACCGGGGAGCTGTTTTTT. The whole variable domain, filled in from reference TRBV11-3 and TRBJ2-2, reads EAGVVQSPRYKIIEKKQPVAFWCNPISGHNTLYWYLQNLGQGPELLIRYENEEAVDDSQLPKDRFSAERLKGVDSTLKIQPAELGDSAVYLCASSRDTGELFFGEGSRLTVL.

The genes are TRBV25-1 and TRBJ2-2; the match to TRBD1 covers 9 bases. There are 15 residues in the CDR3. Germline V gives CDR1 MGHDK, CDR2 SYGVNS. V lost 3 bases and J lost 5; bases outside the gene matches: 4. CDR3 protein: CASSEFGQGTGELFF. The CDR3 DNA reads as TGTGCCAGCAGTGAGTTTGGACAGGGGACCGGGGAGCTGTTTTTT. Full variable domain (remainder filled in from reference TRBV25-1 and TRBJ2-2): EADIYQTPRYLVIGTGKKITLECSQTMGHDKMYWYQQDPGMELHLIHYSYGVNSTEKGDLSSESTVSRIRTEHFPLTLESARPSHTSQYLCASSEFGQGTGELFFGEGSRLTVL.

The chain has TRBV7-2 and TRBJ2-7, with D uncertain. Germline lookup yields CDR1 SGHTA and CDR2 FQGNSA. V was pared by 5 bases and J by 4 bases, with 12 bases between. The CDR3 sequence is 13 residues long. In nucleotides, the CDR3 is TGTGCCAGCAGCCCCTCCGCCGGGTACGAGCAGTACTTC. Its translation is CASSPSAGYEQYF.

V usage is TRBV28 and J usage is TRBJ2-5; 9 bases are a match to TRBD2. Germline V gene lookup returns CDR1 MDHEN and CDR2 SYDVKM. This CDR3 spans 16 amino acids. V shed 3 bases, J shed 3 bases, and the junction held 8 bases outside the gene matches. The DNA of the CDR3 is TGTGCCAGCAGTTTGGGAGCGGGAGGAGGGGAAGAGACCCAGTACTTC. As protein: CASSLGAGGGEETQYF.

Only one count was recorded for this clone. This chain connects TRBV13 to TRBJ2-7; TRBD2 matches at 11 bases. The junction had 7 bases not matched to a gene; V was cut back by 5 bases and J by 1 base. This CDR3 contains 16 residues. Germline V CDR1 and CDR2: PRHDT, FYEKMQ (reference sequence). The CDR3 nucleotides are TGTGCCAGCAGCACCACGACTAGCGGGATATCCTACGAGCAGTACTTC. This translates into CASSTTTSGISYEQYF.

The chain uses TRBV6-5 and TRBJ1-2, with TRBD1 as a possible D gene (6 bases). Germline CDR1 reads MNHEY; CDR2 reads SVGAGI. V gave up 10 bases and J gave up 7 bases, with 13 bases separating them. This CDR3 region has 11 residues. This chain's CDR3 is CATRTVGGYTF. DNA of the CDR3: TGTGCCACCCGGACAGTCGGTGGCTACACCTTC.

The V call is TRBV5-5, the J call TRBJ1-1, with a possible D match to TRBD1 (5 bases). Trimming removed 2 bases at V and 4 bases at J, with 9 bases between. There are 13 residues in the CDR3. Germline V CDR1 and CDR2: SGHKS, YYEKEE (reference sequence). The CDR3 protein is CASSFGAPTEAFF. The CDR3 nucleotides are TGTGCCAGCAGCTTTGGGGCCCCCACTGAAGCTTTCTTT.

This clone appeared once. The V and J genes are TRBV7-6 and TRBJ2-3, with D unclear. Germline values: CDR1 SGHVS, CDR2 FNYEAQ. CDR3 length equals 14 residues. The germline V and J ends were trimmed by 5 bases and 4 bases, with 13 bases remaining between them. CDR3 protein: CASSPPARADTQYF. The CDR3 DNA follows: TGTGCCAGCAGCCCCCCAGCACGGGCAGATACGCAGTATTTT.

The gene calls are TRBV5-6 and TRBJ2-1; 11 positions match TRBD2. V lost 3 bases and J lost 7; bases outside the gene matches: 6. CDR1 is SGHDT and CDR2 is YYEEEE in the germline V gene. The CDR3 sequence is 15 residues long. In nucleotides, the CDR3 is TGTGCCAGCAGCTCTACTAGCGGGAGTTGGAATGAGCAGTTCTTC. As protein: CASSSTSGSWNEQFF.

The sample holds a few counts of this clone. The J gene is TRBJ2-7, the V gene TRBV5-1, with TRBD2 matching over 10 bases. The CDR3 has 15 residues. The germline CDR1 and CDR2 sequences are SGHRS and YFSETQ. V lost 4 bases, J lost 3 bases, and 7 bases stayed unmatched. DNA of the CDR3: TGCGCCAGCAGCCTGGGAGCGGGAGGGGGCTACGAGCAGTACTTC. Translating it yields CASSLGAGGGYEQYF.

The chain has TRBV10-2 and TRBJ2-7; unclear D gene. The germline V and J ends were trimmed by 8 bases and 9 bases, with 11 bases remaining between them. CDR3 length: 10 amino acids. Germline V gives CDR1 WSHSY, CDR2 SAAADI. In DNA, the CDR3 is TGCGCCAGCCCCATCACGGGGCAGTACTTC. It translates to CASPITGQYF.

The chain joins TRBV30 to TRBJ2-7; the D gene is possibly TRBD1 (5 bases). The CDR3 is 12 amino acids. CDR1 GTSNPN and CDR2 SVGIG come from the germline V gene (reference sequence). Trimming took 3 bases from V and 2 from J, leaving 8 bases between them. The CDR3 here is CAWSKGTYEQYF. As DNA, the CDR3 is TGTGCCTGGAGCAAGGGGACCTACGAGCAGTACTTC.

This chain links TRBV6-6 with TRBJ1-5; possibly TRBD1 for D (6 bases). The V end lost 2 bases, the J end lost 7 bases, and 12 bases lay between the germline ends. This CDR3 region has 14 residues. Germline V gene data show CDR1 as MNHNY and CDR2 as SVGAGI (reference sequence). In DNA, the CDR3 is TGTGCCAGCAGTTACCCAGGGGTCGGGCAGCCCCAGCATTTT. Translating gives CASSYPGVGQPQHF.

This clone occurred a few times. This sequence joins TRBV9 and TRBJ2-3, with TRBD2 matching over 7 bases. The V gene end was trimmed by 0 bases and the J gene end by 4 bases; junction bases not matched to a gene: 8. In germline, CDR1 is SGDLS, CDR2 YYNGEE. This CDR3 has 16 residues. This CDR3 reads CASSVGVAGFADTQYF. In nucleotides, the CDR3 is TGTGCCAGCAGCGTAGGGGTAGCGGGTTTCGCAGATACGCAGTATTTT.